This T cell receptor (beta chain) was recorded in a study of T-cell memory formation after mild COVID-19. This clonotype has a handful of counts. Using its own MiXCR run on the 5' RACE reads, TCRdb lists one record per CDR3 protein. The table includes about 210,000 distinct CDR3 sequences, approximately 10% detected once. Germline values: CDR1 SGDLS, CDR2 YYNGEE. Deletions cut 0 bases from V and 3 bases from J, with 12 bases between. This CDR3 has 16 amino acids. Sequencing input: PBMCs or a T cell subset sorted from them (not recorded which). The chain couples TRBV9 to TRBJ1-4, with D perhaps matching TRBD1 (6 bases). This TCR derives from a man between 18 and 29 years old who had mild COVID-19 (a few samples of this study predate the infection). Cell type and time point are not known. The chain's CDR3 is CASSVAGGLANEKLFF. The CDR3 DNA reads TGTGCCAGCAGCGTAGCCGGGGGCTTGGCTAATGAAAAACTGTTTTTT.